This is a list of T cell receptor beta chains from one sample in a study of technical replicates of blood from a handful of donors. Profiled with immunoSEQ multiplex PCR; TCRdb holds only in-frame clones, not every one. The data hold about 56,000 clones, with over 85% observed a single time. Material for sequencing was PBMCs. These receptors all stem from a human donor in good health. Some clones in this sample may be carry-over from other donors' samples. The CDR3 runs from the conserved cysteine through the conserved F or W. The D gene is left open where the match is weak. The size entry is marked missing in some rows and otherwise reads once, few, many or a size class.

cdr3_nt: TGTGCCAGCAGCCTTCATCGGTCCTACGAGCAGTACTTC
cdr3_aa: CASSLHRSYEQYF
v_call: TRBV7-6
clone_size: .
j_call: TRBJ2-7
d_call: .

cdr3_nt: TGTGCCAGCAGGCTGACAGGGGCCACCGGGGAGCTGTTTTTT
cdr3_aa: CASRLTGATGELFF
v_call: TRBV5-8
clone_size: .
j_call: TRBJ2-2
d_call: TRBD1

cdr3_nt: TGTGCCAGCAGTTACTGGCGGGACTACAATGAGCAGTTCTTC
cdr3_aa: CASSYWRDYNEQFF
v_call: TRBV6-5
clone_size: .
j_call: TRBJ2-1
d_call: .

cdr3_nt: TGCGCCAGCAGTGAGTTGCTCCCCGGGGATTCACCCCTCCACTTT
cdr3_aa: CASSELLPGDSPLHF
v_call: TRBV10-2
clone_size: few
j_call: TRBJ1-6
d_call: .

cdr3_nt: TGTGCCAGCAGTCCGGGGACTAGCGGGAGGATTGATACGCAGTATTTT
cdr3_aa: CASSPGTSGRIDTQYF
v_call: TRBV27
clone_size: .
j_call: TRBJ2-3
d_call: TRBD2

cdr3_nt: TGTGCCAGCAGCCGACAGGGGTTCGGCACCATATATTTT
cdr3_aa: CASSRQGFGTIYF
v_call: TRBV6-5
clone_size: .
j_call: TRBJ1-3
d_call: TRBD1

cdr3_nt: TGTGCCAGCAGCGTCCAAGGACTAGCGGGAGGGCATGAGCAGTTCTTC
cdr3_aa: CASSVQGLAGGHEQFF
v_call: TRBV9
clone_size: .
j_call: TRBJ2-1
d_call: TRBD2

cdr3_nt: TGCAGCGTTGTTTCCTTACTAGCGGGAAGGGCAGATACGCAGTATTTT
cdr3_aa: CSVVSLLAGRADTQYF
v_call: TRBV29-1
clone_size: .
j_call: TRBJ2-3
d_call: TRBD2

cdr3_nt: TGTGCCAGTAGTATCGGCGGGAGGGCCTTTCCAGAGACCCAGTACTTC
cdr3_aa: CASSIGGRAFPETQYF
v_call: TRBV19
clone_size: .
j_call: TRBJ2-5
d_call: TRBD2

cdr3_nt: TGTGCCAGCAGCTCGCGGACCGACAGACTCTCTGGAAACACCATATATTTT
cdr3_aa: CASSSRTDRLSGNTIYF
v_call: TRBV5-5
clone_size: .
j_call: TRBJ1-3
d_call: .

cdr3_nt: TGTGCCAGTAGTTGGACTAGCGATTTCTACGAGCAGTACTTC
cdr3_aa: CASSWTSDFYEQYF
v_call: TRBV19
clone_size: .
j_call: TRBJ2-7
d_call: TRBD2

cdr3_nt: TGTGCCAGCAGCTTAGGAGGGTTGAACACTGAAGCTTTCTTT
cdr3_aa: CASSLGGLNTEAFF
v_call: TRBV7-9
clone_size: .
j_call: TRBJ1-1
d_call: .

cdr3_nt: TGTGCCAGCAGCTTAAACATGAGGGGGGATACGCAGTATTTT
cdr3_aa: CASSLNMRGDTQYF
v_call: TRBV7-3
clone_size: .
j_call: TRBJ2-3
d_call: .

cdr3_nt: TGTGCCAGCAGTTTCTCGGGCAATCAGCCCCAGCATTTT
cdr3_aa: CASSFSGNQPQHF
v_call: TRBV27
clone_size: .
j_call: TRBJ1-5
d_call: .

cdr3_nt: TGTGCCAGCAGTGGACAGGGGGATAATTCACCCCTCCACTTT
cdr3_aa: CASSGQGDNSPLHF
v_call: TRBV6-1
clone_size: .
j_call: TRBJ1-6
d_call: TRBD1

cdr3_nt: TGTGCCTGGTTAACAGGGCGGAACATTCAGTACTTC
cdr3_aa: CAWLTGRNIQYF
v_call: TRBV30
clone_size: .
j_call: TRBJ2-4
d_call: .

cdr3_nt: TGTGCCAGCAGTTTGGTGGGACAGGGGGTCCAGCCCCAGCATTTT
cdr3_aa: CASSLVGQGVQPQHF
v_call: TRBV27
clone_size: .
j_call: TRBJ1-5
d_call: TRBD1

cdr3_nt: TGTGCCAGCAGCGCGGGTAGCGGGAGACACTACGAGCAGTACTTC
cdr3_aa: CASSAGSGRHYEQYF
v_call: TRBV9
clone_size: .
j_call: TRBJ2-7
d_call: TRBD2

cdr3_nt: TGTGCCAGCAGCTCCCAGGAACACCTCATAACCAATGAGCAGTTCTTC
cdr3_aa: CASSSQEHLITNEQFF
v_call: TRBV7-9
clone_size: .
j_call: TRBJ2-1
d_call: .

cdr3_nt: TGTGCCAGCAGCCCGGCCGAGGGCCCCTATGGCTACACCTTC
cdr3_aa: CASSPAEGPYGYTF
v_call: TRBV4-2
clone_size: once
j_call: TRBJ1-2
d_call: .

cdr3_nt: TGTGCCAGCAGCTCGGGGATAGGATACTACGAGCAGTACTTC
cdr3_aa: CASSSGIGYYEQYF
v_call: TRBV7-2
clone_size: .
j_call: TRBJ2-7
d_call: .

cdr3_nt: TGTGCCGGCGCGGGAGGGATCTACAATGAGCAGTTCTTC
cdr3_aa: CAGAGGIYNEQFF
v_call: TRBV2
clone_size: .
j_call: TRBJ2-1
d_call: TRBD2

cdr3_nt: TGTGCCAGCAGTTTGCTCGCGCGGCCAGAGACCCAGTACTTC
cdr3_aa: CASSLLARPETQYF
v_call: TRBV2
clone_size: .
j_call: TRBJ2-5
d_call: .

cdr3_nt: TGTGCCAGCAGTGAGGTTGCGGAAGCTTGGACCCAGTACTTC
cdr3_aa: CASSEVAEAWTQYF
v_call: TRBV6-1
clone_size: .
j_call: TRBJ2-5
d_call: .

cdr3_nt: TGTGCCAGCAGCTTCGGGGGTGCTAATGAAAAACTGTTTTTT
cdr3_aa: CASSFGGANEKLFF
v_call: TRBV7-9
clone_size: .
j_call: TRBJ1-4
d_call: .

cdr3_nt: TGTGCCAGCAGGCCCGGACAGGGTACAGATACGCAGTATTTT
cdr3_aa: CASRPGQGTDTQYF
v_call: TRBV7-9
clone_size: .
j_call: TRBJ2-3
d_call: TRBD1

cdr3_nt: TGTGCCAGCAGCTTGGGACAAGCCCCCGGCTACACCTTC
cdr3_aa: CASSLGQAPGYTF
v_call: TRBV5-4
clone_size: .
j_call: TRBJ1-2
d_call: .

cdr3_nt: TGCGCCAGCAGCCGAGAGACAGCCTCACCCCTCCACTTT
cdr3_aa: CASSRETASPLHF
v_call: TRBV4-3
clone_size: .
j_call: TRBJ1-6
d_call: .

cdr3_nt: TGTGCCAGCAGCCCTTTTATTGTCGGCGAGCAGTACTTC
cdr3_aa: CASSPFIVGEQYF
v_call: TRBV11-1
clone_size: .
j_call: TRBJ2-7
d_call: .

cdr3_nt: TGTGCTAGTGGACCCGGGACAGGGGGATTAAATGAGCAGTTCTTC
cdr3_aa: CASGPGTGGLNEQFF
v_call: TRBV12-5
clone_size: .
j_call: TRBJ2-1
d_call: TRBD1

cdr3_nt: TGTGCCAGCTCCCCGACAGGGGGCAACAATCAGCCCCAGCATTTT
cdr3_aa: CASSPTGGNNQPQHF
v_call: TRBV18
clone_size: .
j_call: TRBJ1-5
d_call: TRBD1

cdr3_nt: TGTGCCTGGGCAAAGAGCGCTAGCACAGATACGCAGTATTTT
cdr3_aa: CAWAKSASTDTQYF
v_call: TRBV30
clone_size: .
j_call: TRBJ2-3
d_call: .

cdr3_nt: TGCGCCAGCAGCTTAGCCAGGGACAGATTTAACTATGGCTACACCTTC
cdr3_aa: CASSLARDRFNYGYTF
v_call: TRBV5-1
clone_size: .
j_call: TRBJ1-2
d_call: TRBD1

cdr3_nt: TGCGCCAGCAGCCAGAGGATGACAGAACCTGAAGCTTTCTTT
cdr3_aa: CASSQRMTEPEAFF
v_call: TRBV4-1
clone_size: .
j_call: TRBJ1-1
d_call: .

cdr3_nt: TGTGCCAGCGGAGCCGACAGGGGACTCTACGAGCAGTACTTC
cdr3_aa: CASGADRGLYEQYF
v_call: TRBV11-1
clone_size: .
j_call: TRBJ2-7
d_call: TRBD1

cdr3_nt: TGTGCCAGCAGGCCCAGGGGAACCTCCTACGAGCAGTACTTC
cdr3_aa: CASRPRGTSYEQYF
v_call: TRBV28
clone_size: .
j_call: TRBJ2-7
d_call: .

cdr3_nt: TGCGCCAGCAGCTTGGGGGCAGGGGATCGGGTGCATGGCTACACCTTC
cdr3_aa: CASSLGAGDRVHGYTF
v_call: TRBV5-1
clone_size: .
j_call: TRBJ1-2
d_call: .

cdr3_nt: TGCGCCAGCAGCCAAGGGGTCGGAGGGGCCCAGCCCCAGCATTTT
cdr3_aa: CASSQGVGGAQPQHF
v_call: TRBV4-1
clone_size: .
j_call: TRBJ1-5
d_call: .

cdr3_nt: TGTGCCAGCAGAAAGACTAGCGGGGGGGCCGTTGAGCAGTTCTTC
cdr3_aa: CASRKTSGGAVEQFF
v_call: TRBV2
clone_size: .
j_call: TRBJ2-1
d_call: TRBD2

cdr3_nt: TGTGCCAGCAGCTTAGGACAGGGTCGGGACACTGAAGCTTTCTTT
cdr3_aa: CASSLGQGRDTEAFF
v_call: TRBV7-9
clone_size: .
j_call: TRBJ1-1
d_call: TRBD1

cdr3_nt: TGTGCCAGCAGCTTTACAGGGGGCACCGGGGAGCTGTTTTTT
cdr3_aa: CASSFTGGTGELFF
v_call: TRBV7-8
clone_size: .
j_call: TRBJ2-2
d_call: TRBD1

cdr3_nt: TGTGCCAGCAGCCCTAGCGGGGGGATTTACAATGAGCAGTTCTTC
cdr3_aa: CASSPSGGIYNEQFF
v_call: TRBV7-3
clone_size: once
j_call: TRBJ2-1
d_call: TRBD2

cdr3_nt: TGTGCCATCCGCGTCTCAGATACGCAGTATTTT
cdr3_aa: CAIRVSDTQYF
v_call: TRBV10-3
clone_size: .
j_call: TRBJ2-3
d_call: .

cdr3_nt: TGTGCCAGCAGTTGGACAGGCTATAATCAGCCCCAGCATTTT
cdr3_aa: CASSWTGYNQPQHF
v_call: TRBV2
clone_size: once
j_call: TRBJ1-5
d_call: TRBD1